This T cell receptor (beta chain) was recorded in a study of blood T cell repertoires in COVID-19. Residents of 24 US areas, aged about 18 to 95 years, made up the participants. Each recovered donor of Cohort 3 presented with two negative PCRs, clearance, or symptom resolution. Generated by immunoSEQ multiplex PCR, the TCRdb table keeps only in-frame clones and is missing some. Seen here are roughly 68,000 clones, 88% observed once, and the top ten hold 9.5% to 13%. This clone was found once. Germline V gives CDR1 SGHRS, CDR2 YFSETQ. Trimming stripped 0 bases from V and 6 bases from J, with 5 bases between. The CDR3 runs to 12 residues.

The chain couples TRBV5-1 to TRBJ2-3; D is uncertain. The sample consisted of PBMCs or T cells enriched from blood (not recorded which). This receptor was taken from a woman aged 40 to 50 who had recovered from COVID-19. The CDR3 region is CASSLVPDTQYF. The CDR3 DNA is TGCGCCAGCAGCTTGGTTCCGGATACGCAGTATTTT.